Shown below are 23 T cell receptor beta chains from a single sample sequenced in a study of beta chain features in type 1 diabetes. The study reverse transcribed the entire isolated RNA, so it sequenced expressed TCRB transcripts. The data were produced by immunoSEQ multiplex PCR, yet TCRdb's version contains in-frame clones alone and is incomplete. The sample consists of fewer than 650,000 clones, about 14% of them appearing once. The source material was naive CD4+ T cells from blood. The receptors here all came from a man in his late teens or twenties in good health.

The V call is TRBV13, the J call TRBJ2-7; D may be TRBD1 (5 bases). The CDR3 sequence is 16 residues long. Trimming took 4 bases from V and 3 from J, leaving 19 bases between them. Per the germline V gene, CDR1 is PRHDT and CDR2 is FYEKMQ (reference sequence). In DNA form, the CDR3 reads TGTGCCAGCAGCTCGCCCAGGCCAGGGATACTCTACGAGCAGTACTTC. Its translation is CASSSPRPGILYEQYF.

The chain recombines TRBV29-1 with TRBJ2-5; possibly TRBD1 or TRBD2 for D (6 bases each). Near its end, the DNA agrees better with TRBJ2-7, so the J call may be wrong. The length of the CDR3 is 18 residues. Germline CDR1 and CDR2: SQVTM and ANQGSEA. DNA of the CDR3: TGCAGCGTCCAACGGGGGTCACCAAGCATGACAGGTTACTACGAGCAGTACTTC. This encodes CSVQRGSPSMTGYYEQYF.

This clone was seen once. The chain joins TRBV6-1 to TRBJ2-1, with D possibly being TRBD2 (5 bases). This CDR3 contains 15 residues. Germline values: CDR1 MNHNS, CDR2 SASEGT. Trimming took 2 bases from V and 3 from J, leaving 11 bases between them. This CDR3 reads CASSEQSGFYNEQFF. The CDR3 DNA reads as TGTGCCAGCAGTGAACAATCGGGGTTCTACAATGAGCAGTTCTTC.

A few counts support this clone. This rearrangement joins TRBV28 to TRBJ1-1; D possibly corresponds to TRBD1 (5 bases). With 11 bases removed from V and 2 bases from J, the gap between germline ends came to 12 bases. Per the germline V gene, CDR1 is MDHEN and CDR2 is SYDVKM. The CDR3 runs to 12 residues. CDR3 amino acids: CAGGALNTEAFF. CDR3 coding DNA: TGTGCCGGAGGGGCCCTTAACACTGAAGCTTTCTTT.

The sample holds a few counts of this clone. The chain combines TRBV9 with TRBJ1-6; 7 nucleotides line up with TRBD1. The length of the CDR3 is 14 residues. The trim removed 8 bases at V and 10 bases at J, leaving 12 bases unmatched. Germline CDR1 reads SGDLS; CDR2 reads YYNGEE. CDR3 protein: CASTESTGISPLHF. In nucleotides, the CDR3 is TGTGCCAGTACGGAGTCGACAGGGATATCACCCCTCCACTTT.

The chain is built from TRBV20-1 and TRBJ2-7; D unresolved. Per germline, CDR1 DFQATT and CDR2 SNEGSKA (reference sequence). V was trimmed by 5 bases and J by 0 bases, leaving 5 bases between them. The CDR3 loop spans 11 amino acids. Here the CDR3 reads CSAGISYEQYF. As DNA, the CDR3 is TGCAGTGCTGGGATCTCCTACGAGCAGTACTTC.

This clone was seen more than once but under ten times. This chain uses TRBV4-1 with TRBJ1-2, with 9 bases lining up with TRBD1. The ends lost 0 bases at V and 3 bases at J; junction bases unmatched: 5. From germline, CDR1 is MGHRA and CDR2 YSYEKL. The CDR3 has 16 residues. CDR3 sequence reads: CASSQEGQGLHYGYTF. CDR3 coding DNA: TGCGCCAGCAGCCAAGAGGGACAGGGTCTTCACTATGGCTACACCTTC.

This clone was seen a handful of times. The V gene is TRBV7-2, the J gene TRBJ2-7; 10 bases align to TRBD2. V lost 3 bases, J lost 6 bases, and 8 bases stayed unmatched. Germline lookup yields CDR1 SGHTA and CDR2 FQGNSA. The CDR3 is 15 residues long. The CDR3 region is CASSFSAGGPLEQYF. The CDR3 DNA reads as TGTGCCAGCAGCTTTTCAGCGGGGGGGCCTCTCGAGCAGTACTTC.

This clone was counted between two and nine times. The chain combines TRBV11-2 with TRBJ1-5, with D possibly TRBD1 on 6 matching bases. Trimming took off 7 bases at V and 5 bases at J, with 15 bases between the two ends. The CDR3 has 14 residues. Per the germline V gene, CDR1 is SGHAT and CDR2 is FQNNGV. CDR3 coding DNA: TGTGCCAGCACCCGAGGGGGGCGGCATCAGCCCCAGCATTTT. This sequence encodes CASTRGGRHQPQHF.

The chain uses TRBV28 and TRBJ2-1, with D possibly TRBD1 on 6 matching bases. The CDR3 consists of 15 residues. Trimming stripped 5 bases from V and 1 base from J, with 12 bases between. Germline CDR1 and CDR2: MDHEN and SYDVKM. The CDR3 region is CASSQGSQSYNEQFF. The CDR3 DNA reads TGTGCCAGCAGTCAGGGGTCCCAGTCCTACAATGAGCAGTTCTTC.

The table lists this clone with a count of one. The CDR3 coding sequence is TGTGCCAGCTCACCACTGCTCACCGGGGAGCTGTTTTTT. This encodes CASSPLLTGELFF. J is TRBJ2-2 and V is TRBV18; D is unclear. Germline values: CDR1 KGHSH, CDR2 LQKENI. The V and J ends lost 1 base and 4 bases respectively, with 4 bases between them. The CDR3 totals 13 residues.

The V and J genes are TRBV6-5 and TRBJ1-1; D might be TRBD1 (6 bases). The V end was cut by 0 bases, the J end by 2 bases, with 10 bases between. CDR1 MNHEY and CDR2 SVGAGI come from the germline V gene. CDR3 length: 15 residues. The CDR3 DNA sequence: TGTGCCAGCAGTTACTCGGGCAGGGGAAACACTGAAGCTTTCTTT. Amino acid sequence: CASSYSGRGNTEAFF.

The chain carries TRBV7-7 and TRBJ2-6; D is undetermined. V shed 5 bases and J shed 2 bases, with 4 bases lying between them. This CDR3 is built from 13 residues. CDR1 is SSHAT and CDR2 is FNYEAQ in the germline V gene (reference sequence). The CDR3, as DNA: TGTGCCAGCAGCCAGGCTGGGGCCAACGTCCTGACTTTC. It is translated as CASSQAGANVLTF.

Remarks on this clone: Additional DNA sequences in this sample encode the identical CDR3. This chain joins TRBV25-1 and TRBJ1-3; no firm D call. V gave up 4 bases and J gave up 4 bases, with 8 bases separating them. This CDR3 has 13 amino acids. Germline-derived CDR1 and CDR2 are MGHDK and SYGVNS. The CDR3 DNA follows: TGTGCCAGCAGTGTGGCGGGGGGAAACACCATATATTTT. Translating gives CASSVAGGNTIYF.

This clone appeared a single time. V is TRBV10-3 and J is TRBJ2-5; perhaps D is TRBD1 or TRBD2 (6 bases each). Germline V gives CDR1 ENHRY, CDR2 SYGVKD. There are 15 residues in the CDR3. V lost 10 bases, J lost 2 bases, and 20 bases lay in between. The CDR3 is CASQRDSTGQETQYF. CDR3 bases: TGTGCCAGCCAAAGGGACTCCACAGGGCAAGAGACCCAGTACTTC.

The V gene is TRBV27, the J gene TRBJ2-2; TRBD1 matches at 8 bases. J gave up 6 bases and V 5 bases, and 23 bases lay outside the gene matches. Germline loops: CDR1 MNHEY, CDR2 SMNVEV (reference sequence). CDR3 length equals 20 residues. CDR3 nucleotide sequence: TGTGCCAGCAGTCCTACCGGGTGGGGCAGGGGGCGTGTAACAGCCGGGGAGCTGTTTTTT. Residues: CASSPTGWGRGRVTAGELFF.

The table lists this clone with a few counts. CDR3 region: CASSARRRGQLNYGYTF. CDR3 nucleotide sequence: TGTGCCAGCAGTGCTCGCCGCCGAGGCCAGCTAAACTATGGCTACACCTTC. J is TRBJ1-2 and V is TRBV2; D is undetermined. This CDR3 has 17 amino acids. CDR1 is SNHLY and CDR2 is FYNNEI in the germline V gene. V was cut by 4 bases and J by 2 bases, with 20 bases left in between.

This clone was counted between two and nine times. The chain uses TRBV21-1 and TRBJ2-1; TRBD1 is the table's D call, not checked against the DNA. TRBV21-1 is assigned pseudogene status. The CDR3 contains 17 residues. CDR3 sequence reads: CASSKCRRGPEDNEQFF. As DNA, the CDR3 is TGTGCCAGCAGCAAATGCCGCAGGGGTCCGGAGGACAATGAGCAGTTCTTC.

The chain has TRBV28 and TRBJ1-3; no firm D call. CDR1 is MDHEN and CDR2 is SYDVKM in the germline V gene. This CDR3 region has 15 residues. The ends were cut back, 7 bases at V and 4 bases at J, with 17 bases in the middle. The CDR3 is CASIQPGVTGNTIYF. The CDR3 DNA reads TGTGCCAGCATCCAACCTGGGGTTACAGGAAACACCATATATTTT.

This clone came up a few times. The chain couples TRBV1 to TRBJ2-7; TRBD2 is taken as the D call from the table, unchecked against the DNA. TRBV1 is a listed pseudogene. The CDR3 has 14 amino acids. Written as DNA, the CDR3 is TGCACCAGCAGCCCTCCTCTGACTTCAAACGAGCAGTACTTC. This codes for CTSSPPLTSNEQYF.

This chain links TRBV11-2 with TRBJ1-4; maybe TRBD1 (5 bases). The V and J ends lost 6 bases and 7 bases respectively, with 18 bases between them. CDR3 length equals 15 residues. Germline assignment: CDR1 SGHAT and CDR2 FQNNGV. Here the CDR3 reads CASRAPGTRLEKLFF. The DNA for the CDR3 is TGTGCCAGCAGAGCCCCCGGGACCCGGCTTGAAAAACTGTTTTTT.

The table lists this clone with a few counts. The chain recombines TRBV28 with TRBJ1-1, with TRBD1 matching 7 bases. The CDR3 is made up of 15 amino acids. V was clipped by 6 bases and J by 1 base; unmatched bases: 8. Germline loops: CDR1 MDHEN, CDR2 SYDVKM. CDR3 sequence: CASRRRGQKNTEAFF. In DNA, the CDR3 is TGTGCCAGCAGACGTAGGGGGCAGAAGAACACTGAAGCTTTCTTT.

On this clone: Additional DNA sequences in this sample encode the identical CDR3. V is TRBV7-2 and J is TRBJ2-2; 7 bases are shared with TRBD1. The V and J ends lost 5 bases and 8 bases, in that order; junction bases with no gene match: 5. The CDR3 covers 13 residues. In germline, CDR1 is SGHTA, CDR2 FQGNSA. As DNA, the CDR3 is TGTGCCAGCAGCGCGCGACAGGGTGGGGAGCTGTTTTTT. Translated: CASSARQGGELFF.